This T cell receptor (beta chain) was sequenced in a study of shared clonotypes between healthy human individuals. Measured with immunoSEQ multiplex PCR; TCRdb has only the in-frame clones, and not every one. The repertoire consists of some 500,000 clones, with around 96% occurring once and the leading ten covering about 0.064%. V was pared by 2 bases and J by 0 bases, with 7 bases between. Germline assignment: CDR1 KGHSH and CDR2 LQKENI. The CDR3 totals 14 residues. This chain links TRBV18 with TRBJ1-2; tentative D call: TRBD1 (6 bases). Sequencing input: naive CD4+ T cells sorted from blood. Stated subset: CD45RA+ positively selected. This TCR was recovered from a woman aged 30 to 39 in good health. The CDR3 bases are TGTGCCAGCTCACCATACAGGGCTAACTATGGCTACACCTTC. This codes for CASSPYRANYGYTF.